A selection of T cell receptor beta chains follows, all from one sample in a study of blood T cell repertoires in COVID-19. Assay used: immunoSEQ multiplex PCR; TCRdb lists only in-frame clones, some missing. The sample has about 85,000 clones; around 80% are singletons. The source material was peripheral blood. The receptors originated from a man between 65 and 85 years old with acute or convalescent COVID-19. The CDR3 runs from the conserved cysteine through the conserved F or W. D genes are given only for firm matches. A row's size may be missing; if present it is once, few, many or a size class.

NA	TRBV6-1	TRBJ2-2	NA	CASSELTLANTGELFF	TGTGCCAGCAGTGAACTTACCTTAGCGAACACCGGGGAGCTGTTTTTT
few	TRBV12-3/TRBV12-4	TRBJ1-2	TRBD1	CASSRDRAGGYTF	TGTGCCAGCAGTCGGGACAGGGCTGGTGGCTACACCTTC
few	TRBV11-2	TRBJ1-6	TRBD1	CASSLGQGLGSPLHF	TGTGCCAGCAGCTTAGGACAGGGGCTAGGGTCACCCCTCCACTTT
NA	TRBV10-3	TRBJ1-1	NA	CAISESGGRGTEAFF	TGTGCCATCAGTGAGTCGGGGGGGAGGGGGACTGAAGCTTTCTTT
NA	TRBV10-3	TRBJ2-7	NA	CAISESGHEQYF	TGTGCCATCAGTGAGTCGGGGCACGAGCAGTACTTC
few	TRBV6-4	TRBJ2-1	TRBD2	CASSESGLGYNEQFF	TGTGCCAGCAGTGAATCCGGACTAGGCTACAATGAGCAGTTCTTC
NA	TRBV18	TRBJ1-1	NA	CASSLPWGDEAFF	TGTGCCAGCTCACTTCCCTGGGGCGACGAAGCTTTCTTT
once	TRBV5-8	TRBJ1-2	NA	CASSLAAAVGYTF	TGTGCCAGCAGTCTGGCGGCCGCAGTTGGCTACACCTTC
NA	TRBV19	TRBJ2-7	TRBD1	CASTPGGTGGIYEQYF	TGTGCCAGTACCCCGGGGGGGACAGGGGGAATCTACGAGCAGTACTTC
NA	TRBV19	TRBJ2-7	TRBD2	CASSIDGTSGTYEQYF	TGTGCCAGTAGTATAGACGGGACTAGCGGGACGTACGAGCAGTACTTC